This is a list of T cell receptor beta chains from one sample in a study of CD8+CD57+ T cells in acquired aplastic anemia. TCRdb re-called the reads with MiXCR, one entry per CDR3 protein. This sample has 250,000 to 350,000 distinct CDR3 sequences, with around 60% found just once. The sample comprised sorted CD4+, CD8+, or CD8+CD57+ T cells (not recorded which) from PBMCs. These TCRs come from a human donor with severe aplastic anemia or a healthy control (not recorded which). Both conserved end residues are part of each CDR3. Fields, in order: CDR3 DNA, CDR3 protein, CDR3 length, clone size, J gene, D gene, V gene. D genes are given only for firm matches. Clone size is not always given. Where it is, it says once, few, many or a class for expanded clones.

DNA: TGTGCCAGTAGTACCGACAGGTTACAAGAGACCCAGTACTTC; CDR3: CASSTDRLQETQYF; length: 14; size: once; J: TRBJ2-5; D: NA; V: TRBV19
DNA: TGTGCCAGCGGAGGAGGCAGGGGCAATCAGCCCCAGCATTTT; CDR3: CASGGGRGNQPQHF; length: 14; size: many; J: TRBJ1-5; D: NA; V: TRBV3-1
DNA: TGTGCCAGCTTTAGGACTAGCGGGAGCTATGAGCAGTTCTTC; CDR3: CASFRTSGSYEQFF; length: 14; size: NA; J: TRBJ2-1; D: TRBD2; V: TRBV7-2
DNA: TGCAGTGCTCCCCGGACACGAAACTATGGCTACACCTTC; CDR3: CSAPRTRNYGYTF; length: 13; size: NA; J: TRBJ1-2; D: NA; V: TRBV20-1
DNA: TGCAGTGCTAGGGGACGGAAAGCCTACGAGCAGTACTTC; CDR3: CSARGRKAYEQYF; length: 13; size: NA; J: TRBJ2-7; D: NA; V: TRBV20-1
DNA: TGTGCCACGGGGGGACCTACAGATACGCAGTATTTT; CDR3: CATGGPTDTQYF; length: 12; size: many; J: TRBJ2-3; D: NA; V: TRBV24-1
DNA: TGTGCCAGCAGGGGACTAGCGGCAAACACCGGGGAGCTGTTTTTT; CDR3: CASRGLAANTGELFF; length: 15; size: NA; J: TRBJ2-2; D: TRBD2; V: TRBV2
DNA: TGTGCCAGCAGTCCGGGAATAAGCTCCTATAATTCACCCCTCCACTTT; CDR3: CASSPGISSYNSPLHF; length: 16; size: many; J: TRBJ1-6; D: NA; V: TRBV6-5
DNA: TGCAGTGCCTTGCAAGGGAACACTGAAGCTTTCTTT; CDR3: CSALQGNTEAFF; length: 12; size: many; J: TRBJ1-1; D: NA; V: TRBV20-1
DNA: TGTGCCAGCAGTTTTCCCTACCCCTCCTACGAGCAGTACTTC; CDR3: CASSFPYPSYEQYF; length: 14; size: NA; J: TRBJ2-7; D: NA; V: TRBV2
DNA: TGTGCCAGCAGACCCCCCGGGCCCAACAATGAGCAGTTCTTC; CDR3: CASRPPGPNNEQFF; length: 14; size: NA; J: TRBJ2-1; D: NA; V: TRBV6-5
DNA: TGTGCCAGTACCAAGAACAGGGGCCATGAGCAGTTCTTC; CDR3: CASTKNRGHEQFF; length: 13; size: many; J: TRBJ2-1; D: TRBD1; V: TRBV19
DNA: TGTGCCAGCAGCTTCTCGGGGCCTAGCTTAGCGGCCCTCCACTTT; CDR3: CASSFSGPSLAALHF; length: 15; size: NA; J: TRBJ1-6; D: NA; V: TRBV7-3
DNA: TGTGCCAGCAGCGCGGGAGTTAGGAACACTGAAGCTTTCTTT; CDR3: CASSAGVRNTEAFF; length: 14; size: NA; J: TRBJ1-1; D: NA; V: TRBV7-8
DNA: TGTGCCAGCAGCCCGCTTCGGGAAAAACTGTTTTTT; CDR3: CASSPLREKLFF; length: 12; size: NA; J: TRBJ1-4; D: NA; V: TRBV11-2
DNA: TGCGCCAGCAGCTTGGGGCTAACCCAAGAGACCCAGTACTTC; CDR3: CASSLGLTQETQYF; length: 14; size: many; J: TRBJ2-5; D: NA; V: TRBV5-1
DNA: TGTGCCAGCAGCAGCGGACAGGGGGCAAGTGAGCAGTTCTTC; CDR3: CASSSGQGASEQFF; length: 14; size: few; J: TRBJ2-1; D: TRBD1; V: TRBV7-3
DNA: TGTGCCAACGGGGGAACTTCACCCCTCCACTTC; CDR3: CANGGTSPLHF; length: 11; size: few; J: TRBJ1-6; D: NA; V: TRBV7-4
DNA: TGTGCCAGCTCACCACCGAAAGAGACCCAGTACTTC; CDR3: CASSPPKETQYF; length: 12; size: many; J: TRBJ2-5; D: NA; V: TRBV18
DNA: TGTGCCAGCAGGGGGATCGCCGACTATAGCAATCAGCCCCAGCATTTT; CDR3: CASRGIADYSNQPQHF; length: 16; size: NA; J: TRBJ1-5; D: TRBD1; V: TRBV10-3
DNA: TGTGCCAGCAGCTTGGGACAGGTTTCCTACGAGCAGTACTTC; CDR3: CASSLGQVSYEQYF; length: 14; size: NA; J: TRBJ2-7; D: TRBD1; V: TRBV12-5
DNA: TGCGCCAGCAGCTTGGGTAGCGGGGGGCCGGGAGATACGCAGTATTTT; CDR3: CASSLGSGGPGDTQYF; length: 16; size: many; J: TRBJ2-3; D: TRBD2; V: TRBV5-1
DNA: TGCAGTGCTAGTCCCAGACAGGGCCGGTCAAACACTGAAGCTTTCTTT; CDR3: CSASPRQGRSNTEAFF; length: 16; size: many; J: TRBJ1-1; D: TRBD1; V: TRBV20-1
DNA: TGTGCCAGCAGCATCCACTATGGCTACACCTTC; CDR3: CASSIHYGYTF; length: 11; size: NA; J: TRBJ1-2; D: NA; V: TRBV7-9
DNA: TGTGCCAGCACGAGAGGGGGTAACACTGAAGCTTTCTTT; CDR3: CASTRGGNTEAFF; length: 13; size: few; J: TRBJ1-1; D: NA; V: TRBV9
DNA: TGTGCCAGCAGTGAGCACATCGTCCATGGCTACACCTTC; CDR3: CASSEHIVHGYTF; length: 13; size: NA; J: TRBJ1-2; D: NA; V: TRBV2
DNA: TGTGCCACCAGTTCTGGGCCTTATAATTCACCCCTCCACTTT; CDR3: CATSSGPYNSPLHF; length: 14; size: NA; J: TRBJ1-6; D: NA; V: TRBV15
DNA: TGTGCCAGCAGCTTACAGGGGCCCTCCGTCTACGAGCAGTACTTC; CDR3: CASSLQGPSVYEQYF; length: 15; size: NA; J: TRBJ2-7; D: NA; V: TRBV7-6
DNA: TGCGCCAGCAGGGGACTGCTAGACCGATTGGATACGCAGTATTTT; CDR3: CASRGLLDRLDTQYF; length: 15; size: many; J: TRBJ2-3; D: NA; V: TRBV5-1
DNA: TGTGCCAGCAGCTTAACTGGACAGGGGAAAAGGACCGGGGAGCTGTTTTTT; CDR3: CASSLTGQGKRTGELFF; length: 17; size: many; J: TRBJ2-2; D: TRBD1; V: TRBV7-6
DNA: TGTGCCAGCAGCTTTTGGGTGAGGGACACCGGGGAGCTGTTTTTT; CDR3: CASSFWVRDTGELFF; length: 15; size: few; J: TRBJ2-2; D: NA; V: TRBV7-8
DNA: TGTGCCAGCAGCTTAGCTTCAACAGCCCAAGAGACCCAGTACTTC; CDR3: CASSLASTAQETQYF; length: 15; size: NA; J: TRBJ2-5; D: NA; V: TRBV11-2
DNA: TGCAGTGTTTTCGACTTACAAACTGACAATGAGCAGTTCTTC; CDR3: CSVFDLQTDNEQFF; length: 14; size: NA; J: TRBJ2-1; D: NA; V: TRBV20-1
DNA: TGTGCCAGCAGTGATCCTTGGACAGGGGGGTATTCTGGGGCCAACGTCCTGACTTTC; CDR3: CASSDPWTGGYSGANVLTF; length: 19; size: few; J: TRBJ2-6; D: TRBD1; V: TRBV25-1
DNA: TGTGCCAGCAGCAAGGACAGGGGGAACGAGCAGTACTTC; CDR3: CASSKDRGNEQYF; length: 13; size: few; J: TRBJ2-7; D: TRBD1; V: TRBV7-2
DNA: TGTGCCAGCAGCTCGTCGCCGATGGCCGAGCAGTACTTC; CDR3: CASSSSPMAEQYF; length: 13; size: few; J: TRBJ2-7; D: NA; V: TRBV7-3